These 24 T cell receptor beta chains came from one sample sequenced in a study of patients and donors after allogeneic stem cell transplantation. TCRdb re-called the RT-PCR reads through MiXCR, storing one row per CDR3 protein. Among approximately 430,000 distinct CDR3 sequences listed, roughly 17% were seen once. The sequencing input was blood, either unsorted or a sorted T cell fraction (not recorded which). The receptors were sampled from a human donor who was either an allogeneic HSCT recipient or a stem cell or donor lymphocyte infusion donor (not recorded which). It is not recorded whose cells these are; they may come from a transplant donor.

This chain links TRBV7-8 with TRBJ2-7; 9 nucleotides align to TRBD1. Trimming cost V 5 bases and J 2 bases; bases outside gene matches: 13. Germline CDR1 and CDR2: SGHVS and FQNEAQ. This CDR3 spans 17 amino acids. The CDR3 loop reads CASSTQWDRVAPYEQYF. DNA of the CDR3: TGTGCCAGCAGCACCCAGTGGGACAGGGTTGCCCCCTACGAGCAGTACTTC.

The chain employs TRBV29-1 and TRBJ1-6, with 7 bases that match TRBD1. The CDR3 has 13 amino acids. V trimming: 4 bases; J trimming: 7 bases; junction bases outside the gene matches: 4. Germline CDR1 and CDR2: SQVTM and ANQGSEA. The CDR3 DNA reads as TGCAGCGTTGGGGACAGTTCGAATTCACCCCTCCACTTT. Encoded protein: CSVGDSSNSPLHF.

This clonotype was recorded a few times. The CDR3 loop is CATQSLTNTGELFF. In DNA form, the CDR3 reads TGTGCCACACAAAGCCTTACGAACACCGGGGAGCTGTTTTTT. This chain connects TRBV6-1 to TRBJ2-2; no firm D call. Trimming pared 10 bases from V and 0 bases from J, leaving 12 bases between. The germline V gene has CDR1 MNHNS and CDR2 SASEGT. This CDR3 contains 14 residues.

This clonotype was detected a few times. The chain combines TRBV12-3 or TRBV12-4 with TRBJ1-1, with D maybe TRBD1 (5 bases). CDR3 length: 13 amino acids. Between the trimmed V and J ends, which lost 6 bases and 2 bases, there was a span of 10 bases. Here the CDR3 DNA reads TGTGCCAGCAGGGAAGGGGTAAACACTGAAGCTTTCTTT. Its protein is CASREGVNTEAFF.

In its sample, this clonotype was seen a few times. CDR3 bases: TGTGCCAGCAGTTCGAAGACTGAAGCTTTCTTT. This sequence encodes CASSSKTEAFF. The chain is built from TRBV12-3 or TRBV12-4 and TRBJ1-1; D is unclear. Trimming took off 4 bases at V and 5 bases at J, with 5 bases between the two ends. The CDR3 is made up of 11 amino acids.

This rearrangement joins TRBV2 to TRBJ2-6; no definite D call. CDR3 length equals 15 residues. V shed 6 bases and J shed 0 bases, with 9 bases lying between them. CDR1 is SNHLY and CDR2 is FYNNEI in the germline V gene. The CDR3 DNA sequence: TGTGCCAGCAGATCTTCAGCCTCTGGGGCCAACGTCCTGACTTTC. Amino acid sequence: CASRSSASGANVLTF.

The J gene is TRBJ2-7, the V gene TRBV4-3, with a weak D call TRBD2 (7 bases). The CDR3 runs to 18 residues. Trimming shortened V by 3 bases and J by 1 base, and 22 bases separated the two germline ends. Looked up from germline, CDR1 is LGHNA and CDR2 is YSLEER. CDR3 amino acids: CASSQAPSRRGLSYEQYF. For the CDR3, the DNA is TGCGCCAGCAGCCAGGCTCCTTCGAGGCGGGGGCTATCCTACGAGCAGTACTTC.

The chain employs TRBV25-1 and TRBJ1-2, with 10 positions matching TRBD1. Germline CDR1 reads MGHDK; CDR2 reads SYGVNS. With V trimmed by 1 base and J by 6 bases, 5 bases remained unmatched. The CDR3 extends over 15 amino acids. CDR3 sequence reads: CASSELVTGGNGYTF. The CDR3 DNA reads TGTGCCAGCAGTGAATTAGTGACAGGGGGCAATGGCTACACCTTC.

The V and J genes are TRBV7-6 and TRBJ2-1; TRBD1 matches 12 bases. Germline CDR1 and CDR2: SGHVS and FNYEAQ. The length of the CDR3 is 15 residues. The V gene end was trimmed by 3 bases and the J gene end by 9 bases; junction bases not matched to a gene: 6. The CDR3 sequence: CASSFGTGGESEQFF. DNA for the CDR3: TGTGCCAGCAGCTTTGGGACAGGGGGCGAATCTGAGCAGTTCTTC.

In its sample, this clonotype was seen a few times. J is TRBJ2-3 and V is TRBV7-2; 8 nucleotides line up with TRBD1. The CDR3 loop spans 17 amino acids. The V and J ends lost 5 bases and 0 bases, in that order; junction bases with no gene match: 10. The germline gives CDR1 SGHTA, CDR2 FQGNSA. The DNA of the CDR3 is TGTGCCAGCAGCATTACAGGGACAGGCCCTAGCACAGATACGCAGTATTTT. Translation: CASSITGTGPSTDTQYF.

The rearrangement joins TRBV29-1 to TRBJ2-6; the D gene is possibly TRBD1 (6 bases). The CDR3 has 17 amino acids. The V end was cut by 4 bases, the J end by 0 bases, with 16 bases between. The germline V gene has CDR1 SQVTM and CDR2 ANQGSEA. The CDR3 region has the DNA TGCAGCGTTGCCACGGGACACAGTCTCTCTGGGGCCAACGTCCTGACTTTC. This gives the protein CSVATGHSLSGANVLTF.

The chain has TRBV9 and TRBJ2-5; D possibly uses TRBD1 or TRBD2 (5 bases each). Deletions cut 0 bases from V and 4 bases from J, with 7 bases between. From germline, CDR1 is SGDLS and CDR2 YYNGEE. The CDR3 totals 13 residues. CDR3 loop: CASSVDGGETQYF. CDR3 sequence (DNA): TGTGCCAGCAGCGTAGATGGGGGAGAGACCCAGTACTTC.

This chain joins TRBV15 and TRBJ1-4; D is perhaps TRBD1 (5 bases). In germline, CDR1 is LNHNV, CDR2 YYDKDF (reference sequence). The V end lost 4 bases, the J end lost 3 bases, and 24 bases lay between the germline ends. This CDR3 region has 19 residues. As DNA, the CDR3 is TGTGCCACCAGCACCCCCGGGTCACCGGAGGGACCGGCTAATGAAAAACTGTTTTTT. As protein: CATSTPGSPEGPANEKLFF.

J is TRBJ2-3 and V is TRBV9, with 8 bases lining up with TRBD2. The CDR3 is 16 residues long. Per germline, CDR1 SGDLS and CDR2 YYNGEE. Trimming cost V 4 bases and J 5 bases; bases outside gene matches: 12. Written as DNA, the CDR3 is TGTGCCAGCAGCTCAGCGGGGGCCCCTAAGGGAGATACGCAGTATTTT. Translation: CASSSAGAPKGDTQYF.

The table lists this clonotype with a few counts. This sequence joins TRBV9 and TRBJ2-2; TRBD2 matches at 9 bases. From germline, CDR1 is SGDLS and CDR2 YYNGEE. There are 14 residues in the CDR3. Trimming at V came to 0 bases and at J to 7 bases, leaving 1 base not matched to a gene. CDR3 region: CASSVGGRVGELFF. Here the CDR3 DNA reads TGTGCCAGCAGCGTAGGCGGGAGGGTCGGGGAGCTGTTTTTT.

In its sample, this clonotype was seen many times. The chain recombines TRBV5-1 with TRBJ1-5; D is ambiguous. Germline V CDR1 and CDR2: SGHRS, YFSETQ. Trimming cost V 0 bases and J 4 bases, with 5 bases left between them. CDR3 length: 13 amino acids. CDR3 sequence (DNA): TGCGCCAGCAGCTTGGAGGTAAATCAGCCCCAGCATTTT. It encodes CASSLEVNQPQHF.

The chain is built from TRBV7-2 and TRBJ2-7; 7 bases match TRBD2. Germline values: CDR1 SGHTA, CDR2 FQGNSA. The CDR3 loop spans 15 amino acids. V shed 2 bases and J 0 bases; nucleotides not matched to a gene: 4. CDR3 DNA: TGTGCCAGCAGCTTAATAGCGGGTGGCTCCTACGAGCAGTACTTC. It codes for CASSLIAGGSYEQYF.

The rearrangement uses TRBV13 and TRBJ2-7; D possibly corresponds to TRBD2 (5 bases). Trimming took off 3 bases at V and 7 bases at J, with 7 bases between the two ends. Per the germline V gene, CDR1 is PRHDT and CDR2 is FYEKMQ (reference sequence). The CDR3 has 11 amino acids. The CDR3 coding sequence is TGTGCCAGCAGCTTCGGGGAGGAGCAGTACTTC. Translating gives CASSFGEEQYF. The entire variable domain, with the rest obtained from reference TRBV13 and TRBJ2-7, is as follows: AAGVIQSPRHLIKEKRETATLKCYPIPRHDTVYWYQQGPGQDPQFLISFYEKMQSDKGSIPDRFSAQQFSDYHSELNMSSLELGDSALYFCASSFGEEQYFGPGTRLTVT.

There are a few counts of this clonotype. V gene TRBV20-1 combines with J gene TRBJ1-1, with D possibly matching TRBD1 (6 bases). With 0 bases removed from V and 6 bases from J, the gap between germline ends came to 11 bases. Germline V lookup: CDR1 DFQATT, CDR2 SNEGSKA (reference sequence). CDR3 size: 13 residues. In DNA form, the CDR3 reads TGCAGTGCTAGAGATGAGGGGGGCTCTGAAGCTTTCTTT. Encoded protein: CSARDEGGSEAFF.

The chain is built from TRBV10-3 and TRBJ2-1, with 9 positions matching TRBD1. Trimming took 0 bases from V and 7 from J; bases not matched to a gene: 10. Per germline, CDR1 ENHRY and CDR2 SYGVKD. The CDR3 loop spans 17 amino acids. CDR3 bases: TGTGCCATCAGTGAGTCAACTCCGGGACAGGGAGTTAATGAGCAGTTCTTC. Translated, it gives CAISESTPGQGVNEQFF.

This clonotype was counted only a few times. The chain combines TRBV7-9 with TRBJ2-7, with D possibly matching TRBD2 (5 bases). This CDR3 spans 15 amino acids. Trimming removed 5 bases at V and 0 bases at J, with 14 bases between. Germline V CDR1 and CDR2: SEHNR, FQNEAQ (reference sequence). CDR3 loop: CASSPTQRSSYEQYF. As DNA, the CDR3 is TGTGCCAGCAGCCCCACGCAGCGGAGCTCCTACGAGCAGTACTTC.

This clonotype has just a few counts. This chain links TRBV11-2 with TRBJ2-3; no firm D call. Per the germline V gene, CDR1 is SGHAT and CDR2 is FQNNGV. CDR3 length: 15 amino acids. Deletions cut 4 bases from V and 0 bases from J, with 11 bases between. CDR3 bases: TGTGCCAGCAGCTCAAACGGTAGAAGCACAGATACGCAGTATTTT. Translating gives CASSSNGRSTDTQYF. The whole variable domain, remainder taken from reference TRBV11-2 and TRBJ2-3, is EAGVAQSPRYKIIEKRQSVAFWCNPISGHATLYWYQQILGQGPKLLIQFQNNGVVDDSQLPKDRFSAERLKGVDSTLKIQPAKLEDSAVYLCASSSNGRSTDTQYFGPGTRLTVL.

This clonotype came up a few times. The V call is TRBV6-1, the J call TRBJ1-6, with 9 bases lining up with TRBD1. Germline V gene sequence: CDR1 MNHNS, CDR2 SASEGT. J lost 10 bases, V lost 5 bases, and 9 bases had no gene match. The CDR3 spans 15 residues. The CDR3 protein is CASSQRGQGRSPLHF. Written as DNA, the CDR3 is TGTGCCAGCAGTCAGAGGGGACAGGGAAGGTCACCCCTCCACTTT.

This rearrangement joins TRBV20-1 to TRBJ2-2; the match to TRBD2 covers 7 bases. V trimming: 6 bases; J trimming: 2 bases; junction bases outside the gene matches: 9. CDR3 length equals 15 residues. The germline V gene has CDR1 DFQATT and CDR2 SNEGSKA (reference sequence). The CDR3 loop is CSAPPQRENTGELFF. The CDR3 nucleotides read TGCAGTGCCCCTCCCCAGCGGGAAAACACCGGGGAGCTGTTTTTT.